The 27 T cell receptor beta chains in this list originate from one sample, sequenced in a study of Graves' ophthalmopathy and Graves' hyperthyroidism. Beta-chain TCR CDR3 regions were amplified from RNA transcripts. Investigators did first-round RT-PCR with HTBI primers, then second-round multiplex PCR. TCRdb passed the multiplex PCR reads through MiXCR, listing each CDR3 protein once. The sample consists of around 600,000 distinct CDR3 sequences, about two fifths of them appearing once. The specimen sequenced was peripheral blood. The receptors originated from an adult man with Graves' ophthalmopathy.

The CDR3 DNA follows: TGTGCCAGCAGAGACGACAGGGGGGAAGAGACCCAGTACTTC. Its protein is CASRDDRGEETQYF. This sequence joins TRBV2 and TRBJ2-5; 9 bases match TRBD1. V was clipped by 6 bases and J by 3 bases; unmatched bases: 5. The CDR3 sequence is 14 residues long. CDR1 is SNHLY, CDR2 FYNNEI, per germline.

The chain joins TRBV25-1 to TRBJ2-1, with 9 bases identical to TRBD2. This CDR3 is built from 17 residues. Germline lookup yields CDR1 MGHDK and CDR2 SYGVNS. The junction had 9 bases not matched to a gene; V was cut back by 1 base and J by 5 bases. CDR3 amino acids: CASSESGGLAGNNEQFF. The CDR3 nucleotides read TGTGCCAGCAGTGAATCCGGCGGGCTAGCGGGAAACAATGAGCAGTTCTTC.

The chain recombines TRBV2 with TRBJ1-2, with D possibly TRBD1 on 6 matching bases. The CDR3 extends over 14 amino acids. Trimming shortened V by 2 bases and J by 4 bases, and 11 bases separated the two germline ends. From germline, CDR1 is SNHLY and CDR2 FYNNEI. The CDR3 DNA follows: TGTGCCAGCAGTGAACAGGGGACCCCCTATGGCTACACCTTC. This codes for CASSEQGTPYGYTF.

There are many counts of this clonotype. The rearrangement joins TRBV7-2 to TRBJ1-2; unclear D gene. Trimming left V 1 base short and J 4 bases short, with 10 bases between. The V gene's germline CDR1 is SGHTA and CDR2 FQGNSA. CDR3 length: 14 residues. CDR3 bases: TGTGCCAGCAGCTTAGACAACTTCGTCTATGGCTACACCTTC. The encoded protein is CASSLDNFVYGYTF.

The CDR3 loop reads CASSQEGVGRSYEQYF. CDR3 bases: TGTGCCAGCAGCCAAGAAGGTGTGGGTCGCTCCTACGAGCAGTACTTC. The rearrangement joins TRBV7-2 to TRBJ2-7; D unresolved. The CDR3 loop spans 16 amino acids. Germline-derived CDR1 and CDR2 are SGHTA and FQGNSA. Trimming left V 5 bases short and J 0 bases short, with 17 bases between.

This clonotype was counted only a few times. This chain joins TRBV4-2 and TRBJ2-2; D is unclear. This CDR3 is 12 amino acids long. Per the germline V gene, CDR1 is LGHNA and CDR2 is YNFKEQ. With 3 bases removed from V and 7 bases from J, the gap between germline ends came to 6 bases. DNA for the CDR3: TGTGCCAGCAGCCAGGGGTACGGGGAGCTGTTTTTT. It specifies CASSQGYGELFF.

The chain has TRBV20-1 and TRBJ1-2; 9 bases are a match to TRBD1. The V segment lost 4 bases and the J segment 4 bases; nucleotides outside the gene matches: 4. The CDR3 runs 13 residues. Germline V CDR1 and CDR2: DFQATT, SNEGSKA (reference sequence). The CDR3 bases are TGCAGTGCTAACAGGGGGCAGGGCTATGGCTACACCTTC. It yields the protein CSANRGQGYGYTF.

The sample holds many counts of this clonotype. The chain joins TRBV7-3 to TRBJ1-5; a weak D match, TRBD1 (5 bases). This CDR3 has 13 amino acids. Trimming removed 2 bases from V and 7 bases from J, with 9 bases in between. Germline V gene lookup returns CDR1 SGHTA and CDR2 FQGTGA. The CDR3 here is CASSLSRDQPQHF. The CDR3 bases are TGTGCCAGCAGCTTATCCAGGGACCAGCCCCAGCATTTT.

In its sample, this clonotype was seen many times. The chain carries TRBV9 and TRBJ1-1; D remains ambiguous. The CDR3 extends over 13 amino acids. Germline V gene sequence: CDR1 SGDLS, CDR2 YYNGEE. Trimming removed 0 bases at V and 5 bases at J, with 8 bases between. DNA of the CDR3: TGTGCCAGCAGCGTAGTCGTCGGAACTGAAGCTTTCTTT. The encoded protein is CASSVVVGTEAFF.

The rearrangement links TRBV5-1 to TRBJ2-2, with 7 bases fitting TRBD1. The CDR3 runs 16 residues. Trimming at V came to 2 bases and at J to 4 bases, leaving 8 bases not matched to a gene. The germline V gene encodes CDR1 SGHRS and CDR2 YFSETQ. CDR3: CASSFPGTEGTGELFF. CDR3 bases: TGCGCCAGCAGCTTCCCAGGGACAGAAGGCACCGGGGAGCTGTTTTTT.

This rearrangement joins TRBV20-1 to TRBJ2-2; 7 bases agree with TRBD1. After removal of 5 bases from V and 3 bases from J, the junction contained 9 bases not matched to a gene. The CDR3 is made up of 15 amino acids. Per germline, CDR1 DFQATT and CDR2 SNEGSKA (reference sequence). CDR3: CSAARQGGDTGELFF. The CDR3 nucleotides are TGCAGTGCTGCCCGACAGGGTGGCGACACCGGGGAGCTGTTTTTT.

Concerning this clonotype: This could be a read error, since a much larger clone is one nucleotide away. The gene calls are TRBV15 and TRBJ1-1; D is possibly TRBD1 (6 bases). The CDR3 loop spans 14 amino acids. Germline lookup yields CDR1 LNHNV and CDR2 YYDKDF (reference sequence). Deletions cut 5 bases from V and 10 bases from J, with 20 bases between. CDR3 DNA sequence: TGTGCCACCAGCCTTCCTTACGGGGGCGTTGGAGCTTTCTTT. Translation gives CATSLPYGGVGAFF.

This clonotype has at least ten counts. This chain uses TRBV9 with TRBJ2-5; possibly TRBD1 for D (5 bases). The CDR3 consists of 14 residues. Germline V gives CDR1 SGDLS, CDR2 YYNGEE. V lost 0 bases to trimming and J lost 5 bases, with 11 bases between them. DNA of the CDR3: TGTGCCAGCAGCGTAGAAACAAGGGGTGAGACCCAGTACTTC. Protein product: CASSVETRGETQYF. Full variable domain (rest looked up from reference TRBV9 and TRBJ2-5): DSGVTQTPKHLITATGQRVTLRCSPRSGDLSVYWYQQSLDQGLQFLIQYYNGEERAKGNILERFSAQQFPDLHSELNLSSLELGDSALYFCASSVETRGETQYFGPGTRLLVL.

This sequence joins TRBV11-2 and TRBJ2-5; D tentatively reads TRBD1 or TRBD2 (5 bases each). The CDR3 is 13 residues long. V lost 8 bases, J lost 5 bases, and 15 bases lay in between. Germline V CDR1 and CDR2: SGHAT, FQNNGV. The CDR3 here is CASGGRTVETQYF. CDR3 nucleotide sequence: TGTGCCAGCGGGGGAAGGACTGTCGAGACCCAGTACTTC.

This clonotype has a handful of counts. The V call is TRBV20-1, the J call TRBJ2-2; 7 nucleotides match TRBD1. The junction had 9 bases not matched to a gene; V was cut back by 6 bases and J by 5 bases. CDR3 length: 14 amino acids. Germline V lookup: CDR1 DFQATT, CDR2 SNEGSKA (reference sequence). DNA for the CDR3: TGCAGTGCCACCCGGGACAGTCGGACCGGGGAGCTGTTTTTT. Amino acids: CSATRDSRTGELFF.

The chain employs TRBV4-1 and TRBJ2-7; D not certain. The V and J ends lost 4 bases and 7 bases respectively, with 14 bases between them. CDR3 length equals 13 residues. Looked up from germline, CDR1 is MGHRA and CDR2 is YSYEKL. The CDR3 protein is CASSRSPSEEQYF. DNA of the CDR3: TGCGCCAGCAGCCGTAGTCCGAGTGAGGAGCAGTACTTC.

The gene calls are TRBV6-6 and TRBJ1-5, with 12 bases aligning to TRBD1. The junction had 7 bases not matched to a gene; V was cut back by 6 bases and J by 4 bases. The germline gives CDR1 MNHNY, CDR2 SVGAGI (reference sequence). This CDR3 spans 16 amino acids. CDR3 sequence: CASRGDRGQENQPQHF. The CDR3 DNA is TGTGCCAGCAGGGGGGACAGGGGGCAGGAAAATCAGCCCCAGCATTTT.

The chain joins TRBV25-1 to TRBJ2-7; TRBD2 matches at 7 bases. Germline assignment: CDR1 MGHDK and CDR2 SYGVNS. The CDR3 totals 14 residues. In DNA form, the CDR3 reads TGTGCTAGAGATCCTGGCGGGAGAGGGTACGAGCAGTACTTC. It is translated as CARDPGGRGYEQYF.

This clonotype appeared many times. The chain joins TRBV20-1 to TRBJ2-7; 8 bases map to TRBD1. From germline, CDR1 is DFQATT and CDR2 SNEGSKA (reference sequence). Trimming at V came to 4 bases and at J to 4 bases, leaving 6 bases not matched to a gene. This CDR3 is built from 13 residues. This chain's CDR3 is CSAIGTGEYEQYF. The CDR3 nucleotides are TGCAGTGCTATTGGGACAGGCGAGTACGAGCAGTACTTC.

As concerns this clonotype: Since a much larger clone is just one base distant, this may be a read error. The genes are TRBV5-1 and TRBJ1-6, with TRBD1 identical over 11 bases. The CDR3 loop spans 16 amino acids. Per germline, CDR1 SGHRS and CDR2 YFSETQ. CDR3: CAGSLGQGVYNSPLHF. The CDR3 nucleotides read TGCGCCGGCAGCCTGGGACAGGGGGTCTATAATTCACCCCTCCACTTT. Full variable domain (missing parts from reference TRBV5-1 and TRBJ1-6): KAGVTQTPRYLIKTRGQQVTLSCSPISGHRSVSWYQQTPGQGLQFLFEYFSETQRNKGNFPGRFSGRQFSNSRSEMNVSTLELGDSALYLCAGSLGQGVYNSPLHFGNGTRLTVT.

This clonotype was picked up many times. The chain is built from TRBV20-1 and TRBJ1-2; weak D call: TRBD1 (5 bases). The CDR3 has 14 residues. Per the germline V gene, CDR1 is DFQATT and CDR2 is SNEGSKA (reference sequence). Trimming pared 3 bases from V and 1 base from J, leaving 12 bases between. The CDR3 region has the DNA TGCAGTGCTAGGGGGGGAATGGGTAACTATGGCTACACCTTC. Its protein product is CSARGGMGNYGYTF.

The gene calls are TRBV20-1 and TRBJ2-7, with TRBD1 identical over 8 bases. From germline, CDR1 is DFQATT and CDR2 SNEGSKA (reference sequence). V gave up 3 bases and J gave up 2 bases; unmatched junction bases: 9. CDR3 size: 15 residues. CDR3 region: CSASPHGQGAYEQYF. DNA for the CDR3: TGCAGTGCTAGTCCCCACGGACAGGGAGCCTACGAGCAGTACTTC.

The V and J genes are TRBV6-1 and TRBJ2-7; unclear D gene. The V end lost 5 bases, the J end lost 5 bases, and 16 bases lay between the germline ends. The germline V gene encodes CDR1 MNHNS and CDR2 SASEGT. This CDR3 has 14 amino acids. CDR3 protein: CASSPETIGHEQYF. The CDR3 nucleotides are TGTGCCAGCAGTCCAGAGACGATCGGCCACGAGCAGTACTTC.

V gene TRBV29-1 combines with J gene TRBJ1-2, with D possibly TRBD1 on 6 matching bases. V was pared by 8 bases and J by 3 bases, with 16 bases between. This CDR3 has 13 amino acids. Germline V gene data show CDR1 as SQVTM and CDR2 as ANQGSEA. CDR3 bases: TGCAGCTCAGGACAGAATCCGTACTATGGCTACACCTTC. This encodes CSSGQNPYYGYTF.

V and J are TRBV3-1 and TRBJ1-2; D is unresolved. V was clipped by 4 bases and J by 10 bases, with 19 bases between them. The CDR3 has 14 amino acids. Per the germline V gene, CDR1 is LGHDT and CDR2 is YNNKEL (reference sequence). CDR3 in DNA: TGTGCCAGCAGCCCCACACGGGGTGTATTGATCTACACCTTC. Its translation: CASSPTRGVLIYTF.

A note on this clonotype: A junction boundary mismatches the germline segment, possibly from a read error. The chain is built from TRBV10-3 and TRBJ1-1, with D possibly being TRBD1 (5 bases). The CDR3 is made up of 15 amino acids. Germline loops: CDR1 ENHRY, CDR2 SYGVKD. CDR3 protein: CAVSGQGPQNTEAFF. CDR3 in DNA: TGTGCCGTCAGTGGGCAGGGACCCCAGAACACTGAAGCTTTCTTT.

In its sample, this clonotype was seen a few times. The V call is TRBV6-1, the J call TRBJ2-7, with 9 bases matching TRBD2. This CDR3 comprises 13 residues. The germline gives CDR1 MNHNS, CDR2 SASEGT. V was clipped by 8 bases and J by 7 bases; unmatched bases: 9. This chain's CDR3 is CASLPGLAWEQYF. In DNA, the CDR3 is TGTGCCAGCTTACCGGGACTAGCTTGGGAGCAGTACTTC.